This T cell receptor beta chain is from a study of cytomegalovirus exposure and HLA in healthy donors. As for this clone: Its target is not known.

Amplification used 60 Vbeta primers and 13 Jbeta primers. TCRdb's table, derived via immunoSEQ multiplex PCR, lists solely in-frame clones and lacks some. The sample gives more than 110,000 clones, more than 7.5% of which show up once; 1.8% is in the top ten. The CDR3 totals 13 residues. Germline lookup yields CDR1 SGHTA and CDR2 FQGNSA. Between the trimmed V and J ends, which lost 7 bases and 6 bases, there was a span of 16 bases. Study-wide results and caveats: In a later analysis, TCR beta V- and J-gene trimming was associated with a missense DCLRE1C variant.

This chain connects TRBV7-2 to TRBJ2-7; weak D call: TRBD1 (6 bases). The sample was PBMCs. This receptor was taken from a man aged 50 to 59 in good health and CMV-seronegative. CDR3 residues: CASTLRGLSEQYF. As DNA, the CDR3 is TGTGCCAGCACCCTGAGGGGGTTGAGCGAGCAGTACTTC.